This T cell receptor beta chain emerged from a study of T cells after yellow fever vaccination. Overall study: Each low-cell-number fraction was prepared by means of SMART-Seq v4 Ultra Low Input. Study outcomes and limitations: Within FACS-sorted repertoires, abundant clonotypes contaminating from the bulk population could be present. Clonotype sharing between CD4 and CD8 compartments was small. Most primary-vaccination clones reappeared after the booster (just under 98% CD4, approximately 88% CD8).

CDR3 length: 13 residues. Germline V gives CDR1 SQVTM, CDR2 ANQGSEA. Only a few counts were recorded for this clonotype. Its antigen is unidentified. At one of its ends the junction is not consistent with the germline gene, which may arise from a read error. Via MiXCR, TCRdb re-called the 5' RACE reads, giving one row per CDR3 protein. The table lists hundreds of thousands of distinct CDR3 sequences, roughly 19% of them singletons, with 14% in the top ten. Here the sequenced sample was PBMCs, taken 15 days after the yellow fever booster vaccination. The clonotype was recovered from a young man who received the YFV17D yellow fever vaccine. The chain carries TRBV29-1 and TRBJ2-5, with D possibly matching TRBD1 (5 bases). CDR3 region: CSPTTVNQESQYF. The CDR3 coding sequence is TGCAGCCCGACGACAGTAAACCAAGAGTCCCAGTACTTC.